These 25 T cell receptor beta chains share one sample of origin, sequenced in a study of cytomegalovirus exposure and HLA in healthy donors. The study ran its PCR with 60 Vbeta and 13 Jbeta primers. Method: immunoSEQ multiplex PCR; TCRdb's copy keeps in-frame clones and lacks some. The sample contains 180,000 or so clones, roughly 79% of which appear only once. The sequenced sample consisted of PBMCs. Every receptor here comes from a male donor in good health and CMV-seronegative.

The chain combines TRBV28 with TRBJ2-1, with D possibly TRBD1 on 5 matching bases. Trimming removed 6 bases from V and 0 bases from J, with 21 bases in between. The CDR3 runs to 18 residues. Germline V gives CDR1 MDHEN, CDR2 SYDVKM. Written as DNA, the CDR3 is TGTGCCAGCAGAAACCCCGACAGATCCTCAACCTCCTACAATGAGCAGTTCTTC. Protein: CASRNPDRSSTSYNEQFF.

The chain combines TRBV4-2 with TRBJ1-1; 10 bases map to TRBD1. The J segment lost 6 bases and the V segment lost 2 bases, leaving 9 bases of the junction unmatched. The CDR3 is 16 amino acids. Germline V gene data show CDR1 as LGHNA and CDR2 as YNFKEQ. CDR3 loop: CASSQIDRGPVAEAFF. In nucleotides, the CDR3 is TGTGCCAGCAGCCAAATCGACAGGGGGCCTGTCGCTGAAGCTTTCTTT.

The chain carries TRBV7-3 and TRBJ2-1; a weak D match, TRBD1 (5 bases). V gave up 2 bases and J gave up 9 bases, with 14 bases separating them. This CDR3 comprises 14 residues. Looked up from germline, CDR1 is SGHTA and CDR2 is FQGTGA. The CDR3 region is CASSLAHLGVEQFF. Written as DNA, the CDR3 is TGTGCCAGCAGCTTAGCCCACTTAGGGGTTGAGCAGTTCTTC.

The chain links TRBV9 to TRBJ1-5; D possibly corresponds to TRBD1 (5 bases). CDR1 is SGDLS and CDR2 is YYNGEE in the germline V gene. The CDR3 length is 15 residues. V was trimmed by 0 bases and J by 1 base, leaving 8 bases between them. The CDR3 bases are TGTGCCAGCAGCGTAGGGGGCAGCAGCAATCAGCCCCAGCATTTT. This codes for CASSVGGSSNQPQHF.

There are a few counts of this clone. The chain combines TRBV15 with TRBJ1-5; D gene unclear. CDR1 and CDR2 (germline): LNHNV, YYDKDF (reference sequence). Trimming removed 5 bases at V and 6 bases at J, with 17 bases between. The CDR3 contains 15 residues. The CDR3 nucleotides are TGTGCCACCAGCGAGGGCGGTCGGGGTTTTCAGCCCCAGCATTTT. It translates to CATSEGGRGFQPQHF. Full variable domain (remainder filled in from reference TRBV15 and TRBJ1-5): DAMVIQNPRYQVTQFGKPVTLSCSQTLNHNVMYWYQQKSSQAPKLLFHYYDKDFNNEADTPDNFQSRRPNTSFCFLDIRSPGLGDTAMYLCATSEGGRGFQPQHFGDGTRLSIL.

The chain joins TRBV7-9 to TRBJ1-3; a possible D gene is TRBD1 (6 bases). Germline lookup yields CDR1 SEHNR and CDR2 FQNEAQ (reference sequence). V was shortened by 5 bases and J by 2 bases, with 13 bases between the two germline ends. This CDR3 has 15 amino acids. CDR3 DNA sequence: TGTGCCAGCAGCACTAGAGGGACAACTGGAAACACCATATATTTT. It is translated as CASSTRGTTGNTIYF.

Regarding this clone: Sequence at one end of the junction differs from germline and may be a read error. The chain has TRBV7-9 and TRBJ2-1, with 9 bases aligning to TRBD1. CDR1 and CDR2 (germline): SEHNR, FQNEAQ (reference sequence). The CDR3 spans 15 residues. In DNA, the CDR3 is TGTTCCAGCAGCCGGACAGGGGATCGGATTAATGAGCAGTTCTTC. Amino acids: CSSSRTGDRINEQFF. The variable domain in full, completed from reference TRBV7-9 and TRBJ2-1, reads DTGVSQNPRHKITKRGQNVTFRCDPISEHNRLYWYRQTLGQGPEFLTYFQNEAQLEKSRLLSDRFSAERPKGSFSTLEIQRTEQGDSAMYLCSSSRTGDRINEQFFGPGTRLTVL.

CDR3 loop: CATRGLAGLNEQFF. In DNA, the CDR3 is TGTGCCACCCGGGGACTAGCGGGTCTCAATGAGCAGTTCTTC. The chain links TRBV19 to TRBJ2-1; 12 nucleotides agree with TRBD2. This CDR3 has 14 residues. The J segment lost 6 bases and the V segment lost 10 bases, leaving 7 bases of the junction unmatched. From germline, CDR1 is LNHDA and CDR2 SQIVND (reference sequence).

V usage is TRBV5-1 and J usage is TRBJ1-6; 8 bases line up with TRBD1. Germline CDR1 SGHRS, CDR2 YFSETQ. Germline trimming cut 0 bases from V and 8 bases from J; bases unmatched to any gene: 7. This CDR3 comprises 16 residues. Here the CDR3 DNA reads TGCGCCAGCAGCTTGGTCGGACAGGGCAGAGATTCACCCCTCCACTTT. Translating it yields CASSLVGQGRDSPLHF.

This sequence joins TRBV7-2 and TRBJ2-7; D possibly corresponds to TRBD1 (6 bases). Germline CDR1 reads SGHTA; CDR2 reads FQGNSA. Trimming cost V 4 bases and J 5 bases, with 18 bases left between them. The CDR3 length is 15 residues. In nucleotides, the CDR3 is TGTGCCAGCAGCTCCCCTCCGACAGGACTCCACGAGCAGTACTTC. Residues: CASSSPPTGLHEQYF.

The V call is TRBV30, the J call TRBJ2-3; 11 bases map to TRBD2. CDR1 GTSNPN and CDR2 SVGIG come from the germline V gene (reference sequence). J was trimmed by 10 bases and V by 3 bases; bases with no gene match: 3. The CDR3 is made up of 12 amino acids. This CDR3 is CAWRLAGGPQYF. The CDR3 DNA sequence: TGTGCCTGGAGGCTAGCGGGAGGACCGCAGTATTTT.

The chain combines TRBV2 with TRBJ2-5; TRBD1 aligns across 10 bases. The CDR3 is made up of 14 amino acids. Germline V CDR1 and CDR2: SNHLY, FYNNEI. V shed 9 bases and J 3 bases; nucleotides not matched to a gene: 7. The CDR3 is CARYRTGGKETQYF. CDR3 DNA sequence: TGTGCCAGATATCGGACAGGGGGAAAAGAGACCCAGTACTTC.

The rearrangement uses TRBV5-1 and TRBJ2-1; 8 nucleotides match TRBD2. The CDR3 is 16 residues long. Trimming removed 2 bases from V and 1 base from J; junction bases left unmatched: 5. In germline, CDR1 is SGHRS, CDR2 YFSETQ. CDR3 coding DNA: TGCGCCAGCAGCTTAGGAGCGGGGGCTTCCTACAATGAGCAGTTCTTC. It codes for CASSLGAGASYNEQFF. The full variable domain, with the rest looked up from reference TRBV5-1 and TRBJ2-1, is KAGVTQTPRYLIKTRGQQVTLSCSPISGHRSVSWYQQTPGQGLQFLFEYFSETQRNKGNFPGRFSGRQFSNSRSEMNVSTLELGDSALYLCASSLGAGASYNEQFFGPGTRLTVL.

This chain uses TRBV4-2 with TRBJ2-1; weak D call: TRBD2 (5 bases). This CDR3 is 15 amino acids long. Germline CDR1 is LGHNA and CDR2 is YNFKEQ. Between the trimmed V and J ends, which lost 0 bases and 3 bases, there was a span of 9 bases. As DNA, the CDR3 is TGTGCCAGCAGCCAAGATCCGGACTTCTACAATGAGCAGTTCTTC. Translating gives CASSQDPDFYNEQFF.

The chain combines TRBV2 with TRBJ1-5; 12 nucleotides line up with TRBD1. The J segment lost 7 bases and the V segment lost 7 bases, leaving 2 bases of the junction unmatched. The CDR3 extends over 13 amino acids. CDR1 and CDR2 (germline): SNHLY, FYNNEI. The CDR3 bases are TGTGCCAGCAAGGGACAGGGGGCCCAGCCCCAGCATTTT. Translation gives CASKGQGAQPQHF.

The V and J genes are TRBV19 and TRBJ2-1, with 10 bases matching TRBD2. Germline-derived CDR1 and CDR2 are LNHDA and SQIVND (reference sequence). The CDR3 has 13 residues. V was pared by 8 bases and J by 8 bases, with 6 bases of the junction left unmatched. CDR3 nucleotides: TGTGCCAGTTGGGCTAGCGGGAGCGATGAGCAGTTCTTC. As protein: CASWASGSDEQFF.

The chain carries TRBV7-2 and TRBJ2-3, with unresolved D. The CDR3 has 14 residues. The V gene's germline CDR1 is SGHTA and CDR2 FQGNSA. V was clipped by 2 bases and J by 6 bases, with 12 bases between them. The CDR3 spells CASSLPSFADTQYF. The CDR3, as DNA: TGTGCCAGCAGCTTACCGTCGTTCGCGGATACGCAGTATTTT.

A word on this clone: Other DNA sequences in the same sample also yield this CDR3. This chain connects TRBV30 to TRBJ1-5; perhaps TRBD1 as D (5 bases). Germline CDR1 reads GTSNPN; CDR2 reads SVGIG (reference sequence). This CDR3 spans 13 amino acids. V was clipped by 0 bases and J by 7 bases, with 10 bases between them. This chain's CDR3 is CAWSVVGGQPQHF. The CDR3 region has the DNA TGTGCCTGGAGTGTCGTCGGGGGGCAGCCCCAGCATTTT.

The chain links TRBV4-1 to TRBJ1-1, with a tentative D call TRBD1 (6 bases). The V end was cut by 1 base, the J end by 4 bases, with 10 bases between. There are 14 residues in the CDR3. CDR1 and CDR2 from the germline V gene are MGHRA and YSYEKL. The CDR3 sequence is CASSQAQGGTEAFF. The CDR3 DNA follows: TGCGCCAGCAGCCAAGCCCAAGGGGGCACTGAAGCTTTCTTT.

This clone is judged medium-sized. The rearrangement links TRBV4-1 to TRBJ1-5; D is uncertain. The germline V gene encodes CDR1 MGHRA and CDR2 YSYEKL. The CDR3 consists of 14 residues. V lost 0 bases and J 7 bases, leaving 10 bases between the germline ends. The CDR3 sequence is CASSQDIQSQPQHF. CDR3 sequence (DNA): TGCGCCAGCAGCCAAGATATACAGTCCCAGCCCCAGCATTTT.

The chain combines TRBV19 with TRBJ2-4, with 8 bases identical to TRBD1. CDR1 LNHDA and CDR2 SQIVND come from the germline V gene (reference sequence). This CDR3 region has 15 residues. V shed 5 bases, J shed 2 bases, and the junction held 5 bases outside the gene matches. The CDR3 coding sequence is TGTGCCAGTAGTCGCCCAGGGGGCACCAAAAACATTCAGTACTTC. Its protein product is CASSRPGGTKNIQYF.

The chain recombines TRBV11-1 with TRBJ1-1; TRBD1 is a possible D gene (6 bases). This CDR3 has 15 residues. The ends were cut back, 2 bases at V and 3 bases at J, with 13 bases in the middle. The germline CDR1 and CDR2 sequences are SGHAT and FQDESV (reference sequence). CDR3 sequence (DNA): TGTGCCAGCAGCTTATCTACAGGGCTGGACACTGAAGCTTTCTTT. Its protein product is CASSLSTGLDTEAFF.

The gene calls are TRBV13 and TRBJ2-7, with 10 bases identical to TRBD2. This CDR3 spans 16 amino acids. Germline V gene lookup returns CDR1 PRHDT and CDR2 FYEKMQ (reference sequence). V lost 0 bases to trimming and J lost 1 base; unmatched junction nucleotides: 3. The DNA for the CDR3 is TGTGCCAGCAGCTTAGGCCCTAGCGGGAGTTCCTACGAGCAGTACTTC. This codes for CASSLGPSGSSYEQYF.

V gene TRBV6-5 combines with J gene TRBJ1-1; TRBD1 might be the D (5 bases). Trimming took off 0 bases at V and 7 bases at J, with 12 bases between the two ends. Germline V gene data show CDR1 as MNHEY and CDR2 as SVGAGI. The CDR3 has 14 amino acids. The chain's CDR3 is CASSYSEGAFEAFF. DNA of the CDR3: TGTGCCAGCAGTTACTCGGAAGGGGCCTTTGAAGCTTTCTTT.

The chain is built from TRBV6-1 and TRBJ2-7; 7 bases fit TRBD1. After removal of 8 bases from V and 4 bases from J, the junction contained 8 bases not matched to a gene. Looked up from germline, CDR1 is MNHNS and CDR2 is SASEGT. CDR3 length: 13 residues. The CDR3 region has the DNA TGTGCCAGCGAAGGGACAGATACGTACGAGCAGTACTTC. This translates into CASEGTDTYEQYF.